The next 4 T cell receptor beta chains were all read from a single sample in a study of Ad26.COV2.S vaccination and SARS-CoV-2 variants. TCRdb keeps only in-frame clones here, not all; method: immunoSEQ multiplex PCR. The repertoire holds approximately 460,000 clones, with roughly nine tenths as singletons. The treatment denotes: over 15 received Ad26.COV2.S at low or high dose, single or two shots; about 5 received placebo; per-sample allocation not given. Specimens were obtained on day 63 following the first vaccine or placebo injection. This sample comprised peripheral blood, obtained in a trial of Ad26.COV2.S vaccine versus placebo. The source of these receptors is a person between 18 and 65 years old who received the Ad26.COV2.S COVID-19 vaccine or a placebo.

As regards this clone: One end of the junction is discordant with germline, which a read error may explain. This chain uses TRBV25-1 with TRBJ2-7; 8 nucleotides line up with TRBD1. The germline V gene encodes CDR1 MGHDK and CDR2 SYGVNS. The CDR3 contains 14 residues. The CDR3 DNA reads as TGTGCCAGCAGTGGCGGGGCAGGGGGCTACAAGCAGTACTTC. Amino acids: CASSGGAGGYKQYF.

This chain uses TRBV6-4 with TRBJ1-2; 7 bases are a match to TRBD1. The germline CDR1 and CDR2 sequences are MRHNA and SNTAGT. V gave up 5 bases and J gave up 5 bases; unmatched junction bases: 2. The CDR3 runs 12 residues. As DNA, the CDR3 is TGTGCCAGCAGTTGGGACAGTTATGGCTACACCTTC. This codes for CASSWDSYGYTF.

In DNA form, the CDR3 reads TGTGCCAGCAGCTTAGAGGGGACAAAAGGCTATGGCTACACCTTC. Translating it yields CASSLEGTKGYGYTF. The chain is built from TRBV7-2 and TRBJ1-2, with D perhaps matching TRBD1 (6 bases). The V end lost 1 base, the J end lost 4 bases, and 13 bases lay between the germline ends. The CDR3 consists of 15 residues. Germline CDR1 SGHTA, CDR2 FQGNSA.

The genes are TRBV29-1 and TRBJ2-3; D is unclear. Trimming removed 4 bases at V and 0 bases at J, with 14 bases between. The germline gives CDR1 SQVTM, CDR2 ANQGSEA. There are 15 residues in the CDR3. The CDR3 nucleotides read TGCAGCGTTGTAGTGGCGGTTACTAGCACAGATACGCAGTATTTT. Amino acids: CSVVVAVTSTDTQYF.